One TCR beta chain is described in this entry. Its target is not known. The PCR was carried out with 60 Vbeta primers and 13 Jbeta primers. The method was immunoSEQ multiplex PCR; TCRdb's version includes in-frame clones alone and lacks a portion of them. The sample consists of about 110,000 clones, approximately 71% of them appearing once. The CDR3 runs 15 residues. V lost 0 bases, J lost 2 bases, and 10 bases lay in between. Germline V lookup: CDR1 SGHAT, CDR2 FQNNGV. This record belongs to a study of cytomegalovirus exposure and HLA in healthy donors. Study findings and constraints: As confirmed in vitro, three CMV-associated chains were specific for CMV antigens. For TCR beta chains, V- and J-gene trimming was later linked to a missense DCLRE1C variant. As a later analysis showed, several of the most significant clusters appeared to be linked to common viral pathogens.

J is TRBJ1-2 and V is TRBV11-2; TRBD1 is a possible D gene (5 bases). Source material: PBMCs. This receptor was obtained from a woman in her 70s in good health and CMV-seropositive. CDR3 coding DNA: TGTGCCAGCAGCTTAGAGCAGGGCCGCAACTATGGCTACACCTTC. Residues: CASSLEQGRNYGYTF.